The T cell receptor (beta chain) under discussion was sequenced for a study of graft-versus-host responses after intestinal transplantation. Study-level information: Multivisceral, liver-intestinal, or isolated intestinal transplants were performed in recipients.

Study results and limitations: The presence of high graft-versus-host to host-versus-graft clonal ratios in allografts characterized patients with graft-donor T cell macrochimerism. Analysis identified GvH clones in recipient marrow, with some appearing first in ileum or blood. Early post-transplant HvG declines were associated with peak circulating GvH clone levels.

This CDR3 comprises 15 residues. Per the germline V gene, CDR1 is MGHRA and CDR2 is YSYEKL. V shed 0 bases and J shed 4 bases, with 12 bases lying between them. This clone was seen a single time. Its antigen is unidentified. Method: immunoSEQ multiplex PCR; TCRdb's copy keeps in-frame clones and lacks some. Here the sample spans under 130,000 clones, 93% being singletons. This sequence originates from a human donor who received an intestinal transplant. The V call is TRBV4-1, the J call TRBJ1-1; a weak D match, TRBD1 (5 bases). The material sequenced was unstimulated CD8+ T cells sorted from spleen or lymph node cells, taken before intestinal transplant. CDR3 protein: CASSQDQGSLTEAFF. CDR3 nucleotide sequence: TGCGCCAGCAGCCAAGATCAGGGTTCGCTCACTGAAGCTTTCTTT.